This is a list of T cell receptor beta chains from one sample in a study of blood T cell repertoires in COVID-19. Sequenced by immunoSEQ multiplex PCR; TCRdb stores in-frame clones only, minus some. The table has about 70,000 clones, approximately 86% seen once; the top ten hold roughly 12%. Sequenced sample: peripheral blood. These receptors all come from a human donor in a cohort sampled during active COVID-19. CDR3s include the opening cysteine and the closing phenylalanine or tryptophan. Fields, in order: clone size, V gene, D gene, J gene, CDR3 length, CDR3 protein, CDR3 DNA. D genes are given only for firm matches. The size of a clone is reported for some rows only, either as once, few or many, or as a class for expanded clones.

clone_size: -; v_call: TRBV10-1; d_call: TRBD1; j_call: TRBJ1-1; cdr3_length: 14; cdr3_aa: CASSGGGANTEAFF; cdr3_nt: TGCGCCAGCAGTGGAGGGGGCGCTAACACTGAAGCTTTCTTT
clone_size: -; v_call: TRBV7-9; d_call: -; j_call: TRBJ1-2; cdr3_length: 14; cdr3_aa: CASSLVVQTYGYTF; cdr3_nt: TGTGCCAGCAGCTTAGTTGTACAGACCTATGGCTACACCTTC
clone_size: -; v_call: TRBV7-2; d_call: TRBD2; j_call: TRBJ2-5; cdr3_length: 15; cdr3_aa: CASSLDGGAGETQYF; cdr3_nt: TGTGCCAGCAGCTTAGACGGGGGGGCCGGCGAGACCCAGTACTTC
clone_size: -; v_call: TRBV19; d_call: TRBD1; j_call: TRBJ2-5; cdr3_length: 16; cdr3_aa: CASSGITTGGAETQYF; cdr3_nt: TGTGCCAGTAGCGGAATCACCACAGGGGGCGCCGAGACCCAGTACTTC
clone_size: -; v_call: TRBV15; d_call: -; j_call: TRBJ1-5; cdr3_length: 16; cdr3_aa: CATSPEFMGGNQPQHF; cdr3_nt: TGTGCCACCAGCCCAGAGTTTATGGGGGGGAATCAGCCCCAGCATTTT
clone_size: -; v_call: TRBV30; d_call: TRBD1; j_call: TRBJ2-1; cdr3_length: 15; cdr3_aa: CAWRREDRAYNEQFF; cdr3_nt: TGTGCCTGGAGGAGAGAGGACAGGGCCTACAATGAGCAGTTCTTC
clone_size: -; v_call: TRBV6-5; d_call: TRBD1; j_call: TRBJ1-1; cdr3_length: 13; cdr3_aa: CASSGTANTEAFF; cdr3_nt: TGTGCCAGCTCCGGGACAGCGAACACTGAAGCTTTCTTT
clone_size: -; v_call: TRBV30; d_call: TRBD1; j_call: TRBJ2-6; cdr3_length: 17; cdr3_aa: CAWSRDRATSGANVLTF; cdr3_nt: TGTGCCTGGAGTAGGGACAGGGCGACCTCTGGGGCCAACGTCCTGACTTTC
clone_size: -; v_call: TRBV6-6; d_call: TRBD1; j_call: TRBJ1-5; cdr3_length: 15; cdr3_aa: CASSPPGGSNQPQHF; cdr3_nt: TGTGCCAGCAGCCCTCCAGGGGGCAGCAATCAGCCCCAGCATTTT
clone_size: -; v_call: TRBV24-1; d_call: TRBD1; j_call: TRBJ1-2; cdr3_length: 14; cdr3_aa: CATSDKQGIDGYTF; cdr3_nt: TGTGCCACCAGTGATAAACAGGGGATCGATGGCTACACCTTC
clone_size: -; v_call: TRBV15; d_call: -; j_call: TRBJ1-1; cdr3_length: 14; cdr3_aa: CATKAGMSDSEAFF; cdr3_nt: TGTGCCACCAAGGCAGGGATGAGCGACAGTGAAGCTTTCTTT
clone_size: -; v_call: TRBV3-1/TRBV3-2; d_call: -; j_call: TRBJ2-2; cdr3_length: 12; cdr3_aa: CASSPVTGELFF; cdr3_nt: TGTGCCAGCAGCCCAGTCACCGGGGAGCTGTTTTTT
clone_size: -; v_call: TRBV6-5; d_call: -; j_call: TRBJ1-1; cdr3_length: 12; cdr3_aa: CASSYSGSEAFF; cdr3_nt: TGTGCCAGCAGTTACTCTGGGAGTGAAGCTTTCTTT
clone_size: -; v_call: TRBV12-3/TRBV12-4; d_call: -; j_call: TRBJ1-1; cdr3_length: 13; cdr3_aa: CASSSKAGTEAFF; cdr3_nt: TGTGCCAGCAGCTCCAAGGCGGGGACTGAAGCTTTCTTT
clone_size: once; v_call: TRBV18; d_call: TRBD1; j_call: TRBJ1-5; cdr3_length: 17; cdr3_aa: CASSLGQGARTGQPQHF; cdr3_nt: TGTGCCAGCTCACTGGGACAGGGGGCCAGAACGGGTCAGCCCCAGCATTTT
clone_size: -; v_call: TRBV27; d_call: TRBD2; j_call: TRBJ2-3; cdr3_length: 18; cdr3_aa: CASSLIGLAGGVLDTQYF; cdr3_nt: TGTGCCAGCAGTTTAATCGGCCTAGCGGGGGGCGTTTTAGATACGCAGTATTTT
clone_size: once; v_call: TRBV3-1/TRBV3-2; d_call: TRBD2; j_call: TRBJ2-3; cdr3_length: 15; cdr3_aa: CASSQAGGNTDTQYF; cdr3_nt: TGTGCCAGCAGCCAAGCGGGGGGGAACACAGATACGCAGTATTTT
clone_size: -; v_call: TRBV12-3/TRBV12-4; d_call: TRBD1; j_call: TRBJ2-1; cdr3_length: 12; cdr3_aa: CANRGLGNEQFF; cdr3_nt: TGTGCCAACAGGGGGCTAGGCAATGAGCAGTTCTTC
clone_size: -; v_call: TRBV7-6; d_call: TRBD1; j_call: TRBJ1-1; cdr3_length: 13; cdr3_aa: CASSLGQGAEAFF; cdr3_nt: TGTGCCAGCAGCCTTGGACAGGGGGCTGAAGCTTTCTTT
clone_size: -; v_call: TRBV30; d_call: TRBD1; j_call: TRBJ1-1; cdr3_length: 15; cdr3_aa: CAWSVRDRSRTEAFF; cdr3_nt: TGTGCCTGGAGTGTACGGGACAGGAGTCGCACTGAAGCTTTCTTT
clone_size: -; v_call: TRBV6-5; d_call: TRBD1; j_call: TRBJ2-3; cdr3_length: 15; cdr3_aa: CASSFRGTGADTQYF; cdr3_nt: TGTGCCAGCAGTTTCCGGGGCACAGGGGCAGATACGCAGTATTTT
clone_size: -; v_call: TRBV29-1; d_call: TRBD2; j_call: TRBJ2-1; cdr3_length: 17; cdr3_aa: CSVDGTSSGTAYNEQFF; cdr3_nt: TGCAGCGTTGACGGGACTAGCAGCGGGACGGCCTACAATGAGCAGTTCTTC
clone_size: -; v_call: TRBV6-2/TRBV6-3; d_call: -; j_call: TRBJ1-1; cdr3_length: 14; cdr3_aa: CASRPTGVSTEAFF; cdr3_nt: TGTGCCAGCAGACCTACAGGCGTTAGCACTGAAGCTTTCTTT
clone_size: -; v_call: TRBV5-1; d_call: TRBD1; j_call: TRBJ2-1; cdr3_length: 15; cdr3_aa: CASSLTGVEVDEQFF; cdr3_nt: TGCGCCAGCAGCTTGACAGGGGTAGAGGTTGATGAGCAGTTCTTC
clone_size: -; v_call: TRBV7-2; d_call: -; j_call: TRBJ1-2; cdr3_length: 15; cdr3_aa: CASSSYRVGVYGYTF; cdr3_nt: TGTGCCAGCAGCTCCTACAGGGTTGGGGTTTATGGCTACACCTTC
clone_size: -; v_call: TRBV6-5; d_call: TRBD1; j_call: TRBJ1-4; cdr3_length: 16; cdr3_aa: CASSYSRTGGLVKLFF; cdr3_nt: TGTGCCAGCAGTTACTCGAGGACAGGGGGCCTAGTAAAACTGTTTTTT
clone_size: -; v_call: TRBV7-9; d_call: -; j_call: TRBJ1-5; cdr3_length: 16; cdr3_aa: CASSLALGGPGQPQHF; cdr3_nt: TGTGCCAGCAGCTTAGCGCTTGGGGGCCCGGGTCAGCCCCAGCATTTT
clone_size: few; v_call: TRBV2; d_call: TRBD1; j_call: TRBJ2-7; cdr3_length: 14; cdr3_aa: CASSTGQGPSEQYF; cdr3_nt: TGTGCCAGCAGTACGGGACAGGGCCCTAGCGAGCAGTACTTC
clone_size: -; v_call: TRBV3-1/TRBV3-2; d_call: -; j_call: TRBJ2-1; cdr3_length: 14; cdr3_aa: CASSQAGQTNEQFF; cdr3_nt: TGTGCCAGCAGCCAAGCAGGACAGACCAATGAGCAGTTCTTC
clone_size: -; v_call: TRBV28; d_call: -; j_call: TRBJ1-6; cdr3_length: 17; cdr3_aa: CASSPPRTLLRNSPLHF; cdr3_nt: TGTGCCAGCAGTCCCCCCCGGACACTCCTGAGGAATTCACCCCTCCACTTT
clone_size: medium-sized; v_call: TRBV3-1/TRBV3-2; d_call: -; j_call: TRBJ1-1; cdr3_length: 14; cdr3_aa: CASSQTPGGTEAFF; cdr3_nt: TGTGCCAGCAGCCAAACCCCGGGAGGCACTGAAGCTTTCTTT
clone_size: -; v_call: TRBV19; d_call: TRBD1; j_call: TRBJ2-7; cdr3_length: 14; cdr3_aa: CASNNGTGGYEQYF; cdr3_nt: TGTGCCAGTAACAACGGGACAGGGGGCTACGAGCAGTACTTC
clone_size: -; v_call: TRBV18; d_call: -; j_call: TRBJ2-7; cdr3_length: 14; cdr3_aa: CASSQGQRLYEQYF; cdr3_nt: TGTGCCAGCTCACAGGGACAAAGACTTTACGAGCAGTACTTC
clone_size: -; v_call: TRBV24-1; d_call: TRBD1; j_call: TRBJ1-5; cdr3_length: 14; cdr3_aa: CATSADRRDQPQHF; cdr3_nt: TGTGCCACCAGCGCGGACAGGCGAGATCAGCCCCAGCATTTT
clone_size: -; v_call: TRBV5-1; d_call: -; j_call: TRBJ1-5; cdr3_length: 14; cdr3_aa: CASSLGGSGQPQHF; cdr3_nt: TGCGCCAGCAGCTTGGGGGGCTCGGGCCAGCCCCAGCATTTT
clone_size: -; v_call: TRBV5-6; d_call: -; j_call: TRBJ1-3; cdr3_length: 14; cdr3_aa: CASSPWGAGNTIYF; cdr3_nt: TGTGCCAGCAGCCCGTGGGGAGCTGGAAACACCATATATTTT
clone_size: -; v_call: TRBV2; d_call: TRBD1; j_call: TRBJ1-5; cdr3_length: 15; cdr3_aa: CASSLTGPVYQPQHF; cdr3_nt: TGTGCCAGCAGTCTGACAGGGCCGGTGTATCAGCCCCAGCATTTT
clone_size: -; v_call: TRBV5-1; d_call: TRBD1; j_call: TRBJ2-7; cdr3_length: 15; cdr3_aa: CASSTYRGSSYEQYF; cdr3_nt: TGCGCCAGCAGCACCTACAGGGGTAGCTCCTACGAGCAGTACTTC
clone_size: -; v_call: TRBV9; d_call: -; j_call: TRBJ2-5; cdr3_length: 14; cdr3_aa: CASSVGSTKETQYF; cdr3_nt: TGTGCCAGCAGCGTGGGTAGCACGAAAGAGACCCAGTACTTC
clone_size: -; v_call: TRBV7-9; d_call: -; j_call: TRBJ2-3; cdr3_length: 15; cdr3_aa: CASSLARGATDTQYF; cdr3_nt: TGTGCCAGCAGCTTAGCCCGGGGGGCCACAGATACGCAGTATTTT
clone_size: -; v_call: TRBV6-5; d_call: -; j_call: TRBJ2-7; cdr3_length: 14; cdr3_aa: CASWRGPTSYEQYF; cdr3_nt: TGTGCCAGCTGGCGGGGACCGACGTCCTACGAGCAGTACTTC
clone_size: -; v_call: TRBV5-1; d_call: -; j_call: TRBJ1-2; cdr3_length: 14; cdr3_aa: CASSLLTVNYGYTF; cdr3_nt: TGCGCCAGCAGCCTCTTGACAGTGAACTATGGCTACACCTTC
clone_size: once; v_call: TRBV6-5; d_call: TRBD1; j_call: TRBJ1-1; cdr3_length: 15; cdr3_aa: CASSSDRDENTEAFF; cdr3_nt: TGTGCCAGCAGCTCCGACAGGGACGAGAACACTGAAGCTTTCTTT
clone_size: -; v_call: TRBV11-2; d_call: -; j_call: TRBJ2-7; cdr3_length: 14; cdr3_aa: CASRKNRVAYEQYF; cdr3_nt: TGTGCCAGCAGAAAAAACAGGGTCGCCTACGAGCAGTACTTC
clone_size: -; v_call: TRBV2; d_call: -; j_call: TRBJ2-6; cdr3_length: 14; cdr3_aa: CASGRGFGANVLTF; cdr3_nt: TGTGCCAGCGGCAGGGGATTTGGGGCCAACGTCCTGACTTTC
clone_size: -; v_call: TRBV30; d_call: -; j_call: TRBJ1-2; cdr3_length: 12; cdr3_aa: CAWSSGEGGYTF; cdr3_nt: TGTGCCTGGAGTTCAGGGGAGGGGGGCTACACCTTC
clone_size: -; v_call: TRBV5-1; d_call: TRBD1; j_call: TRBJ1-4; cdr3_length: 17; cdr3_aa: CASSFGTGGATNEKLFF; cdr3_nt: TGCGCCAGCAGCTTCGGGACAGGGGGAGCAACTAATGAAAAACTGTTTTTT
clone_size: -; v_call: TRBV6-5; d_call: -; j_call: TRBJ2-6; cdr3_length: 15; cdr3_aa: CASSYDGAGANVLTF; cdr3_nt: TGTGCCAGCAGTTACGACGGGGCTGGGGCCAACGTCCTGACTTTC
clone_size: -; v_call: TRBV7-9; d_call: -; j_call: TRBJ1-5; cdr3_length: 14; cdr3_aa: CASSQGGGRQPQHF; cdr3_nt: TGTGCCAGCAGTCAAGGGGGGGGCCGCCAGCCCCAGCATTTT
clone_size: -; v_call: TRBV11-3; d_call: -; j_call: TRBJ2-3; cdr3_length: 15; cdr3_aa: CASSLGGRLADTQYF; cdr3_nt: TGTGCCAGCAGCTTAGGGGGGCGCCTAGCAGATACGCAGTATTTT
clone_size: once; v_call: TRBV29-1; d_call: -; j_call: TRBJ2-5; cdr3_length: 11; cdr3_aa: CSVEEAVKEYF; cdr3_nt: TGCAGCGTTGAAGAGGCGGTAAAAGAGTACTTC
clone_size: -; v_call: TRBV11-2; d_call: -; j_call: TRBJ2-2; cdr3_length: 17; cdr3_aa: CASSLIASTRNTGELFF; cdr3_nt: TGTGCCAGCAGCTTAATTGCTTCCACCAGGAACACCGGGGAGCTGTTTTTT
clone_size: -; v_call: TRBV30; d_call: TRBD1; j_call: TRBJ1-3; cdr3_length: 14; cdr3_aa: CAWKVGTGGHTIYF; cdr3_nt: TGTGCCTGGAAAGTTGGGACAGGGGGGCACACCATATATTTT
clone_size: -; v_call: TRBV6-2/TRBV6-3; d_call: -; j_call: TRBJ1-2; cdr3_length: 15; cdr3_aa: CASSYPSHRDYGYTF; cdr3_nt: TGTGCCAGCAGTTACCCTAGCCACAGGGATTATGGCTACACCTTC
clone_size: -; v_call: TRBV24-1; d_call: -; j_call: TRBJ1-2; cdr3_length: 11; cdr3_aa: CAPRDMKGYTF; cdr3_nt: TGTGCCCCTAGGGACATGAAAGGCTACACCTTC
clone_size: -; v_call: TRBV7-9; d_call: -; j_call: TRBJ2-1; cdr3_length: 15; cdr3_aa: CASSPRGASYNEQFF; cdr3_nt: TGTGCCAGCAGCCCCCGGGGGGCCTCCTACAATGAGCAGTTCTTC
clone_size: -; v_call: TRBV6-1; d_call: -; j_call: TRBJ1-5; cdr3_length: 15; cdr3_aa: CASSDRAGVKQPQHF; cdr3_nt: TGTGCCAGCAGTGACCGAGCAGGGGTAAAACAGCCCCAGCATTTT
clone_size: -; v_call: TRBV5-1; d_call: -; j_call: TRBJ1-4; cdr3_length: 15; cdr3_aa: CASSSTGATNEKLFF; cdr3_nt: TGCGCCAGCAGCTCGACAGGTGCAACTAATGAAAAACTGTTTTTT
clone_size: -; v_call: TRBV7-2; d_call: -; j_call: TRBJ2-2; cdr3_length: 13; cdr3_aa: CASSLSARGELFF; cdr3_nt: TGTGCCAGCAGCTTAAGCGCTCGCGGGGAGCTGTTTTTT